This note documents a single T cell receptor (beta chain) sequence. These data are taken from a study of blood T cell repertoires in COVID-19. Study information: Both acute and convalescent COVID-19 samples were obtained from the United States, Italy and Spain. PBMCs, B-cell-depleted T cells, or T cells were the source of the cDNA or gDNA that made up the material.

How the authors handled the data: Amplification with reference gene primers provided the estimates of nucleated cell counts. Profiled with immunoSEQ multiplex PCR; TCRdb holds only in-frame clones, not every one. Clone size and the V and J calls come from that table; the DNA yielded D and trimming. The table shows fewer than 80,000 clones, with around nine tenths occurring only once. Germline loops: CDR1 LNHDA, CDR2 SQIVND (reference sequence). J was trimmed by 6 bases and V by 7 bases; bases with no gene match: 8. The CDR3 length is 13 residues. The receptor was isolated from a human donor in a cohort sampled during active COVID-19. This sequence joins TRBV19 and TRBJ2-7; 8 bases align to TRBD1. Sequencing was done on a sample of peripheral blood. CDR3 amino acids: CASKETGASEQYF. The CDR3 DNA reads TGTGCCAGTAAAGAGACAGGGGCGTCCGAGCAGTACTTC.